The 31 T cell receptor beta chains given below trace back to one sample, sequenced in a study of human CD8 memory T cell subsets. By UMI-labeled 5' RACE, the TCR beta libraries were made. TCRdb reprocessed the 5' RACE reads, with one entry per CDR3 protein and no DNA. The table counts 9,000 to 13,000 distinct CDR3 sequences; 15% lies in the top ten. Sequences were obtained from CD8+ stem-like memory T cells (TSCM and TCM) sorted from PBMCs. Specified subset: stem-like memory CD8 T cells (TSTEM), CCR7+ PD-1- TIGIT-. The receptors shown here come from a human donor in good health.

The gene calls are TRBV10-3 and TRBJ2-7. This CDR3 spans 15 amino acids. The V gene's germline CDR1 is ENHRY and CDR2 SYGVKD. CDR3 sequence reads: CAISDGRSSSYEQYF.

This clonotype registers large by frequency. The chain links TRBV28 to TRBJ2-3; with no DNA, the TCRdb D assignment of TRBD1 cannot be verified. The CDR3 contains 14 residues. Germline lookup yields CDR1 MDHEN and CDR2 SYDVKM. CDR3 sequence: CASSLTGFTDTQYF.

The V and J genes are TRBV5-4 and TRBJ2-5; TCRdb outputs TRBD1, but without DNA this stays unchecked. Germline V lookup: CDR1 SGHNT, CDR2 YYREEE (reference sequence). The CDR3 runs to 18 residues. The CDR3 here is CASSLGTLTGGWIETQYF.

V and J are TRBV3-1 and TRBJ2-5; TCRdb's assignment of TRBD1 cannot be checked, as there is no DNA. CDR1 is LGHDT and CDR2 is YNNKEL in the germline V gene (reference sequence). This CDR3 contains 17 residues. The CDR3 here is CASSLTGTGNFQETQYF.

The V gene is TRBV28, the J gene TRBJ2-5; no DNA is available, so the TRBD1 call from TCRdb remains unchecked. CDR3 length equals 17 residues. Germline V lookup: CDR1 MDHEN, CDR2 SYDVKM. The CDR3 protein is CASSLFLADRGVETQYF.

The chain has TRBV10-1 and TRBJ2-1. Germline V gives CDR1 WNHNN, CDR2 SYGVQD (reference sequence). CDR3 size: 15 residues. CDR3 residues: CASSEWVGRYNEQFF.

The gene calls are TRBV4-2 and TRBJ2-5; the D gene TCRdb calls, TRBD2, cannot be checked with no DNA. Germline assignment: CDR1 LGHNA and CDR2 YNFKEQ. This CDR3 comprises 19 residues. The CDR3 is CASSQGVGAGGPDGETQYF.

By frequency, this clonotype is medium-sized. This sequence joins TRBV28 and TRBJ2-2. This CDR3 is 14 amino acids long. Germline V gives CDR1 MDHEN, CDR2 SYDVKM. CDR3 loop: CASSLRPNTGELFF.

The chain recombines TRBV2 with TRBJ2-3; the D call from TCRdb, TRBD2, cannot be confirmed without DNA. CDR3 length: 18 residues. Germline V gene data show CDR1 as SNHLY and CDR2 as FYNNEI. This chain's CDR3 is CASSEAEEVNYATDTQYF.

This sequence joins TRBV6-2 or TRBV6-3 and TRBJ1-1; TCRdb's D call, TRBD1, is unchecked because there is no DNA. The CDR3 spans 15 residues. Looked up from germline, CDR1 is MNHEY and CDR2 is SVGEGT. The CDR3 loop reads CASSLQGLGNAEAFF.

The chain uses TRBV7-9 and TRBJ2-3; there is no DNA to check the TCRdb D call of TRBD1. CDR3 size: 15 residues. The germline V gene has CDR1 SEHNR and CDR2 FQNEAQ (reference sequence). CDR3 amino acids: CATRSGDGSTDTQYF.

This clonotype counts as medium-sized by frequency. V is TRBV11-2 and J is TRBJ2-1; the D call from TCRdb, TRBD2, cannot be confirmed without DNA. This CDR3 is 14 amino acids long. The germline CDR1 and CDR2 sequences are SGHAT and FQNNGV. CDR3 sequence: CASSLTSGVDEQFF.

This chain joins TRBV5-4 and TRBJ2-3; the D call of TRBD2 rests on TCRdb alone, since no DNA is present to check it. The CDR3 sequence is 15 residues long. Germline V CDR1 and CDR2: SGHNT, YYREEE (reference sequence). The CDR3 is CASSPTGTYTDTQYF.

The gene calls are TRBV7-9 and TRBJ2-2. The germline V gene encodes CDR1 SEHNR and CDR2 FQNEAQ (reference sequence). The CDR3 spans 16 residues. The CDR3 sequence is CASSSRNQANTGELFF.

This chain joins TRBV13 and TRBJ2-1. Germline CDR1 PRHDT, CDR2 FYEKMQ (reference sequence). The CDR3 loop spans 13 amino acids. The CDR3 region is CASSTSSYNEQFF.

The V gene is TRBV20-1, the J gene TRBJ2-3; as DNA is missing, the TRBD2 call by TCRdb cannot be tested. The CDR3 totals 14 residues. Germline V gene lookup returns CDR1 DFQATT and CDR2 SNEGSKA (reference sequence). CDR3 loop: CSAEGGGPGDTQYF.

V and J are TRBV27 and TRBJ2-1. The CDR3 covers 15 residues. Germline CDR1 reads MNHEY; CDR2 reads SMNVEV (reference sequence). The CDR3 is CASRIDGSSYNEQFF.

Judged by frequency, this clonotype is medium-sized. The V call is TRBV29-1, the J call TRBJ1-1; TCRdb gives TRBD1 as the D gene, but with no DNA this cannot be confirmed. CDR3 length: 11 residues. Germline V CDR1 and CDR2: SQVTM, ANQGSEA. The chain's CDR3 is CSVPVGTEAFF.

The rearrangement uses TRBV28 and TRBJ2-1; the TCRdb D gene call, TRBD2, has no DNA to confirm it. The CDR3 is 15 amino acids. Per the germline V gene, CDR1 is MDHEN and CDR2 is SYDVKM. The CDR3 spells CASEREGGHNNEQFF.

The rearrangement joins TRBV7-9 to TRBJ1-2; TCRdb proposes TRBD1, but this gene call is untestable without DNA. The CDR3 sequence is 17 residues long. Per germline, CDR1 SEHNR and CDR2 FQNEAQ (reference sequence). CDR3 in amino acids: CASSHNRGREVNYGYTF.

This rearrangement joins TRBV19 to TRBJ2-5. This CDR3 has 14 amino acids. Germline CDR1 LNHDA, CDR2 SQIVND (reference sequence). The chain's CDR3 is CASSIRLEQETQYF.

The V and J genes are TRBV6-5 and TRBJ2-7; no DNA is available, so the TRBD2 call from TCRdb remains unchecked. Germline V gene sequence: CDR1 MNHEY, CDR2 SVGAGI. This CDR3 comprises 14 residues. The CDR3 protein is CASRGLAAIHEQYF.

This chain joins TRBV21-1 and TRBJ2-3; TCRdb lists TRBD2, though no DNA is available to test this call. TRBV21-1 is deemed a pseudogene. This CDR3 has 16 residues. The CDR3 is CASIPSTSGATDTQYF.

The chain employs TRBV10-1 and TRBJ2-7. The CDR3 runs to 14 residues. Germline CDR1 is WNHNN and CDR2 is SYGVQD (reference sequence). CDR3 sequence reads: CASSESLAAREQYF.

The chain employs TRBV9 and TRBJ2-4; TCRdb names TRBD1, which stays unverified in the absence of DNA. The CDR3 sequence is 17 residues long. Germline CDR1 is SGDLS and CDR2 is YYNGEE. The CDR3 sequence: CASSPTGTLAAKNIQYF. The variable domain in full, with the rest retrieved from reference TRBV9 and TRBJ2-4, is DSGVTQTPKHLITATGQRVTLRCSPRSGDLSVYWYQQSLDQGLQFLIQYYNGEERAKGNILERFSAQQFPDLHSELNLSSLELGDSALYFCASSPTGTLAAKNIQYFGAGTRLSVL.

The chain is built from TRBV19 and TRBJ2-1. The V gene's germline CDR1 is LNHDA and CDR2 SQIVND (reference sequence). The CDR3 consists of 15 residues. This chain's CDR3 is CASSLGGRIDNEQFF.

This sequence joins TRBV28 and TRBJ2-7; TCRdb indicates TRBD2, and absent DNA this call remains unverified. This CDR3 is built from 14 residues. The germline V gene has CDR1 MDHEN and CDR2 SYDVKM. CDR3 amino acids: CASSSGTSHYEQYF.

The genes are TRBV27 and TRBJ2-7; the D gene TCRdb calls, TRBD2, cannot be checked with no DNA. Germline CDR1 and CDR2: MNHEY and SMNVEV (reference sequence). The CDR3 has 14 residues. CDR3 protein: CASSYLGGNYEQYF.

The rearrangement joins TRBV5-6 to TRBJ2-7. The V gene's germline CDR1 is SGHDT and CDR2 YYEEEE. The length of the CDR3 is 13 residues. The CDR3 reads CASSLGQSYEQYF.

The V and J genes are TRBV14 and TRBJ2-7. This CDR3 has 15 amino acids. Germline CDR1 and CDR2: SGHDN and FVKESK. The CDR3 sequence is CASSQDYWGVNEQYF. Full variable domain (rest looked up from reference TRBV14 and TRBJ2-7): EAGVTQFPSHSVIEKGQTVTLRCDPISGHDNLYWYRRVMGKEIKFLLHFVKESKQDESGMPNNRFLAERTGGTYSTLKVQPAELEDSGVYFCASSQDYWGVNEQYFGPGTRLTVT.

V gene TRBV27 combines with J gene TRBJ2-7; absent DNA, TCRdb's TRBD2 call cannot be checked. Per germline, CDR1 MNHEY and CDR2 SMNVEV (reference sequence). CDR3 length: 14 residues. The CDR3 sequence: CASSLLAGIDEQYF.